This paragraph covers one TCR beta chain sequence. The sample belongs to a study of blood T cell repertoires in COVID-19. There are 13 residues in the CDR3. The V and J ends lost 6 bases and 5 bases respectively, with 11 bases between them. TCRdb's table, derived via immunoSEQ multiplex PCR, lists solely in-frame clones and lacks some. The top ten clones hold about 1.5% of a sample with about 260,000 clones, roughly 84% of them seen once. This TCR derives from a woman aged 40-49 years who had recovered from COVID-19. This sequence joins TRBV12-3 or TRBV12-4 and TRBJ1-5; D may be TRBD1 (5 bases). The sequenced sample was peripheral blood. The CDR3 spells CASSWGRDQPQHF. Written as DNA, the CDR3 is TGTGCCAGCAGCTGGGGCAGGGATCAGCCCCAGCATTTT.